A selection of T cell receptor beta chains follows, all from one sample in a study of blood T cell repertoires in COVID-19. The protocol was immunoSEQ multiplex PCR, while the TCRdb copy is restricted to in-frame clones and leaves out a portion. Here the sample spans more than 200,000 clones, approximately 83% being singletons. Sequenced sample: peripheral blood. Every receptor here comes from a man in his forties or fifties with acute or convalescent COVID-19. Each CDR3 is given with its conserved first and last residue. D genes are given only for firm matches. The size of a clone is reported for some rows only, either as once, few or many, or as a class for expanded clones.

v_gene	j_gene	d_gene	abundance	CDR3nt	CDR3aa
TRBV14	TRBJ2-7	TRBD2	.	TGTGCCAGCAGCCAACTCTTGGACGACGGGGGACTAGTTTCCTACGAGCAGTACTTC	CASSQLLDDGGLVSYEQYF
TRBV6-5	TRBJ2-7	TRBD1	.	TGTGCCAGCAGGGGTGGGACAGCTACCTACGAGCAGTACTTC	CASRGGTATYEQYF
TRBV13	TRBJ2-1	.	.	TGTGCCAGCAGCTTAGGCCTAAGGGAAGGGGTTGAGCAGTTCTTC	CASSLGLREGVEQFF
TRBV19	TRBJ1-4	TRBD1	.	TGTGCAACCGGGACAGGAGGTCTTTCGGGTGAAAAACTGTTTTTT	CATGTGGLSGEKLFF
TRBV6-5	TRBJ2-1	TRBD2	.	TGTGCCAGCAGTTATCTGGCTAGCGGGAATGAGCAGTTCTTC	CASSYLASGNEQFF
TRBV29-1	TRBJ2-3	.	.	TGCAGCGTTGAACCTCCGAGCGGATCCATGGGCACAGATACGCAGTATTTT	CSVEPPSGSMGTDTQYF
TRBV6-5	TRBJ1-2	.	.	TGTGCCAGCAGTTACTCTCCGGGATCTGGCTACACCTTC	CASSYSPGSGYTF
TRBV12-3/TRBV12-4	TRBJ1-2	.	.	TGTGCCAGCACCCCATCCGGGATCTATGGCTACACCTTC	CASTPSGIYGYTF
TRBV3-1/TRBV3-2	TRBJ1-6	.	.	TGTGCCAGCAGCCAAGATCTGGGTTCTAGGGGTTCACCCCTCCACTTT	CASSQDLGSRGSPLHF
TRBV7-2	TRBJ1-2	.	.	TGTGCCAGCAGCTCCATAAGGGGCGGTTATGGCTACACCTTC	CASSSIRGGYGYTF
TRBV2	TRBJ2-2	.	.	TGTGCCAGCAGTCTTCAGGGTCTTTTACTGAACACCGGGGAGCTGTTTTTT	CASSLQGLLLNTGELFF
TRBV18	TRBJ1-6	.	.	TGTGCCAGCTCACCCTCGACAGTTGATTCACCCCTCCACTTT	CASSPSTVDSPLHF
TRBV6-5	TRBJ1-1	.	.	TGTGCCACTCTCCCAAGGACACTGAACGCTGAAGCTTTCTTT	CATLPRTLNAEAFF
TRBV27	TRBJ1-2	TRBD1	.	TGTGCCAGCAGTTCAGGGACAGGGGGCTTTGACTATGGCTACACCTTC	CASSSGTGGFDYGYTF
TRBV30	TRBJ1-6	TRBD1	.	TGTGCCTGGGGGACAGGGGTAAATTCACCCCTCCACTTT	CAWGTGVNSPLHF
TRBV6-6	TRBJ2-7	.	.	TGTGCCAGCAGTTACTCTGACACCACCTACGAGCAGTACTTC	CASSYSDTTYEQYF
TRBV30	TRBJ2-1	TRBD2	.	TGTGCCTGGAGCTCCGGCCGGCTAGCGGGAGCCGATGAGCAGTTCTTC	CAWSSGRLAGADEQFF
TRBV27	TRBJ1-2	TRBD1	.	TGTGCCAGCAGCCCTGACAGGGGTCCGCTTCTTCCTGGGGATGGCTACACCTTC	CASSPDRGPLLPGDGYTF
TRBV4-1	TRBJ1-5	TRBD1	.	TGCGCCAGCAGCATGGGACAGGGCAGGTATCAGCCCCAGCATTTT	CASSMGQGRYQPQHF
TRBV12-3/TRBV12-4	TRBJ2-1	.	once	TGTGCCAGCAGCCCTCTGTACAATGAGCAGTTCTTC	CASSPLYNEQFF
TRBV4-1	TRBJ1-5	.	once	TGCGCCAGCAGCCAAGTTTATACGGGCAATCAGCCCCAGCATTTT	CASSQVYTGNQPQHF
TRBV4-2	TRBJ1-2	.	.	TGTGCCAGCAGCCACGACAGAAAAATTAACTATGGCTACACCTTC	CASSHDRKINYGYTF